The 7 T cell receptor beta chains reported below all come from one sample, sequenced in a study of CD8+CD57+ T cells in acquired aplastic anemia. Genomic DNA, serving as template, underwent TCR beta VDJ and CDR3 profiling. TCRdb itself ran the reads through MiXCR, one entry per CDR3 protein. There are some 140,000 distinct CDR3 sequences in the sample; roughly 49% occur only once, and roughly 12% lies in the top ten. Patients who underwent sequencing had shown CD8+CD57+ cell expansion by flow cytometry. Source material: sorted CD4+, CD8+, or CD8+CD57+ T cells (not recorded which) from PBMCs. These receptor sequences come from a human donor with aplastic anemia.

Worth noting for this clonotype: This clone may be a read error of a much larger clone one base away. V and J are TRBV3-1 and TRBJ2-7, with D possibly being TRBD1 (5 bases). Per germline, CDR1 LGHDT and CDR2 YNNKEL (reference sequence). The CDR3 extends over 14 amino acids. This CDR3 is CASGQGATVYEQYF. DNA of the CDR3: TGTGCCAGCGGCCAAGGAGCGACAGTCTACGAGCAGTACTTC.

This chain uses TRBV15 with TRBJ2-1; D may be TRBD2 (6 bases). CDR3 length: 12 amino acids. With 9 bases removed from V and 6 bases from J, the gap between germline ends came to 12 bases. Germline CDR1 reads LNHNV; CDR2 reads YYDKDF (reference sequence). The CDR3 loop is CATRERANEQFF. The CDR3 DNA follows: TGTGCCACACGGGAGCGGGCCAATGAGCAGTTCTTC.

The chain is built from TRBV7-9 and TRBJ1-2, with 8 positions matching TRBD1. Germline CDR1 and CDR2: SEHNR and FQNEAQ (reference sequence). This CDR3 is 13 amino acids long. V trimming: 1 base; J trimming: 9 bases; junction bases outside the gene matches: 4. Written as DNA, the CDR3 is TGTGCCAGCAGCTTAGACCAGGGGGCGAGCTACACCTTC. It specifies CASSLDQGASYTF.

Relative to its sample, this clonotype is medium-sized. The chain is built from TRBV9 and TRBJ2-7; D is possibly TRBD1 or TRBD2 (6 bases each). V was cut by 4 bases and J by 2 bases, with 19 bases left in between. The CDR3 length is 16 residues. CDR1 is SGDLS, CDR2 YYNGEE, per germline. The CDR3 protein is CASSPSAKGGPYEQYF. DNA of the CDR3: TGTGCCAGCAGCCCGTCGGCCAAGGGGGGACCCTACGAGCAGTACTTC.

CDR3 DNA: TGCGCCAGCAGCCAAGACCGGGACAGGGGCGCGGATACGCAGTATTTT. It codes for CASSQDRDRGADTQYF. The rearrangement joins TRBV4-1 to TRBJ2-3; 10 bases are a match to TRBD1. Germline trimming cut 0 bases from V and 6 bases from J; bases unmatched to any gene: 6. Germline V gene data show CDR1 as MGHRA and CDR2 as YSYEKL. This CDR3 spans 16 amino acids.

This clonotype was counted only a few times. This chain connects TRBV19 to TRBJ2-3; no clear D gene. The germline gives CDR1 LNHDA, CDR2 SQIVND (reference sequence). Trimming shortened V by 5 bases and J by 6 bases, and 12 bases separated the two germline ends. The CDR3 is made up of 13 amino acids. The CDR3 sequence: CASSPQVEDTQYF. CDR3 nucleotides: TGTGCCAGTAGTCCCCAAGTAGAGGATACGCAGTATTTT.

This clonotype was found many times. The rearrangement links TRBV2 to TRBJ1-1; 8 bases fit TRBD1. The ends lost 1 base at V and 4 bases at J; junction bases unmatched: 2. CDR3 length: 14 residues. Germline V lookup: CDR1 SNHLY, CDR2 FYNNEI. The CDR3 sequence is CASSEVDRGTEAFF. The CDR3 DNA sequence: TGTGCCAGCAGTGAAGTCGACAGGGGCACTGAAGCTTTCTTT.